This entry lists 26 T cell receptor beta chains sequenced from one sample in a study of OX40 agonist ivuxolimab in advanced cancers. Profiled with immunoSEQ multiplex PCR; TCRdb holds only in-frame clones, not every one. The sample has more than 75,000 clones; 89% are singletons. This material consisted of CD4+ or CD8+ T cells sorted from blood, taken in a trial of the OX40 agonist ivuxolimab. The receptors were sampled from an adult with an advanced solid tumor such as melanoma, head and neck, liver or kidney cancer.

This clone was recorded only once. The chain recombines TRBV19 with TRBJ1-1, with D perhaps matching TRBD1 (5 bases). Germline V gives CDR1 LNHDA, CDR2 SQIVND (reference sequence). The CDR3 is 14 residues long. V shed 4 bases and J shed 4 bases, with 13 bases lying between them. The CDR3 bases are TGTGCCAGTAGTAAACGGGGGACCCTCACTGAAGCTTTCTTT. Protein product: CASSKRGTLTEAFF.

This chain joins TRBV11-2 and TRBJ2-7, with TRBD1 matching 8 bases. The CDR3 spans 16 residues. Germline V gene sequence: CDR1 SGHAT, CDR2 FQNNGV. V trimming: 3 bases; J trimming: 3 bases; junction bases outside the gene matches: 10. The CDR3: CASSFGTRQGIYEQYF. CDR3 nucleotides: TGTGCCAGCAGCTTTGGTACGCGACAGGGGATCTACGAGCAGTACTTC.

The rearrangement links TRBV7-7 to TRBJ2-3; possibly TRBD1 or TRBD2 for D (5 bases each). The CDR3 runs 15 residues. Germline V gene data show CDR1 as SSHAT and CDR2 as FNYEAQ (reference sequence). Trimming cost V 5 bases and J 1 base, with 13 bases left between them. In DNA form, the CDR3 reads TGTGCCAGCAGCCCCGGACGGGGACGCACAGATACGCAGTATTTT. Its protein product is CASSPGRGRTDTQYF.

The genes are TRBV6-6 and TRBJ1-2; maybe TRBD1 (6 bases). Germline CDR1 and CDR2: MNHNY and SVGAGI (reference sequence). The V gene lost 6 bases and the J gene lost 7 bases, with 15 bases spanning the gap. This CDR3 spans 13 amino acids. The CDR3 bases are TGTGCCAGCAGCCCGGGACAAGCTGGTGGCTACACCTTC. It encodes CASSPGQAGGYTF.

The DNA of the CDR3 is TGCGCCACTCGGGAGGCGAACACCGGGGAGCTGTTTTTT. This gives the protein CATREANTGELFF. This chain links TRBV10-1 with TRBJ2-2; TRBD2 agrees at 7 bases. CDR1 is WNHNN, CDR2 SYGVQD, per germline (reference sequence). This CDR3 is 13 amino acids long. Unmatched junction bases numbered 2, after V lost 10 bases and J lost 0 bases.

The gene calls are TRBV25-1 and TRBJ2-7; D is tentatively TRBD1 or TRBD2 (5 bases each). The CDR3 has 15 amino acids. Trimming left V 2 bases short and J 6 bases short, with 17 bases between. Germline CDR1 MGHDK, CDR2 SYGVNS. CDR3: CASSELLDEGSEQYF. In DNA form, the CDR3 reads TGTGCCAGCAGTGAACTCCTGGATGAGGGGTCCGAGCAGTACTTC.

CDR3 in amino acids: CASSRTGGSYEQYF. As DNA, the CDR3 is TGTGCCAGCAGTAGGACAGGGGGCTCCTACGAGCAGTACTTC. The chain recombines TRBV27 with TRBJ2-7, with 10 bases matching TRBD1. Germline V gives CDR1 MNHEY, CDR2 SMNVEV (reference sequence). The junction had 1 base not matched to a gene; V was cut back by 5 bases and J by 0 bases. The CDR3 totals 14 residues.

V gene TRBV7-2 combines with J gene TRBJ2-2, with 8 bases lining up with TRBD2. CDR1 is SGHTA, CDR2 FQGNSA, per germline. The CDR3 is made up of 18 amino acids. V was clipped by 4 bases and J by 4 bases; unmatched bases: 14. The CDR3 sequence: CASSSDWLAGKVTGELFF. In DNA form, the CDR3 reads TGTGCCAGCAGCTCCGACTGGCTAGCGGGTAAAGTCACCGGGGAGCTGTTTTTT.

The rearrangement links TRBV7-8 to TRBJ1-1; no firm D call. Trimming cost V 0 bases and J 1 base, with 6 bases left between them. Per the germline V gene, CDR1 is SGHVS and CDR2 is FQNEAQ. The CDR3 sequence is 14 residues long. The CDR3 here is CASSLARSNTEAFF. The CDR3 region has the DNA TGTGCCAGCAGCTTAGCCAGGTCGAACACTGAAGCTTTCTTT.

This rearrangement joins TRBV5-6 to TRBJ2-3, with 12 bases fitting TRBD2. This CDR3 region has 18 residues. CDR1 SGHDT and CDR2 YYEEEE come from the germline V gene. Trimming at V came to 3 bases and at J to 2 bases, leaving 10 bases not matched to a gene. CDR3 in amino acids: CASSSTSGGRTHTDTQYF. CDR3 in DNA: TGTGCCAGCAGCTCGACTAGCGGGGGAAGAACTCACACAGATACGCAGTATTTT.

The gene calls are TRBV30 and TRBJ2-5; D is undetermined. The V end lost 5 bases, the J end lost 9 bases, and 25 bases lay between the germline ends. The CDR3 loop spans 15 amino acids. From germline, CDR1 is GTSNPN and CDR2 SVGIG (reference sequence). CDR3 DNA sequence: TGTGCCTGGGAGAGACACGGAGTCGCGAATAGGGCCCAGTACTTC. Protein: CAWERHGVANRAQYF.

CDR3 loop: CASSLVSETQYF. Written as DNA, the CDR3 is TGTGCCAGCAGCTTAGTTTCTGAGACCCAGTACTTC. The chain has TRBV7-2 and TRBJ2-5, with D unclear. Germline loops: CDR1 SGHTA, CDR2 FQGNSA. The CDR3 sequence is 12 residues long. V was shortened by 1 base and J by 5 bases, with 5 bases between the two germline ends.

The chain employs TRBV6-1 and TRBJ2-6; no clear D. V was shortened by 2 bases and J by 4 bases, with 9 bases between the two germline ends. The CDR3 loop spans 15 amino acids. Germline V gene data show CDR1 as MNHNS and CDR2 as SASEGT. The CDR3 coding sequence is TGTGCCAGCAGTGAAAAGAGTTCCGGGGCCAACGTCCTGACTTTC. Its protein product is CASSEKSSGANVLTF.

This CDR3 is CASGLVGLAGGLSSYEQYF. For the CDR3, the DNA is TGTGCTAGTGGTTTGGTCGGACTAGCGGGAGGGCTCAGCTCCTACGAGCAGTACTTC. The gene calls are TRBV12-5 and TRBJ2-7; 15 bases map to TRBD2. With 0 bases clipped from V and 0 bases from J, the junction kept 6 bases outside the gene matches. Looked up from germline, CDR1 is LGHNT and CDR2 is FRNRAP. This CDR3 has 19 amino acids.

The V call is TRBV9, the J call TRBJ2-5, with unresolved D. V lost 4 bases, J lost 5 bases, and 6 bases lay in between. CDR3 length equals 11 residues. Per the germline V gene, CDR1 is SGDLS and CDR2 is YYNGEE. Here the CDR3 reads CASSRRETQYF. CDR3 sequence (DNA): TGTGCCAGCAGCAGACGGGAGACCCAGTACTTC.

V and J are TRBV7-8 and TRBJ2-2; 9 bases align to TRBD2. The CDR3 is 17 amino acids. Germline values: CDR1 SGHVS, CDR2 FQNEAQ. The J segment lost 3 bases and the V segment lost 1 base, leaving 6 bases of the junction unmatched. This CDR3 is CASSLGGTSTYTGELFF. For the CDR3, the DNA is TGTGCCAGCAGCTTAGGGGGGACTAGCACTTACACCGGGGAGCTGTTTTTT. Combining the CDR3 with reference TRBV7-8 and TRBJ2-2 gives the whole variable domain GAGVSQSPRYKVAKRGQDVALRCDPISGHVSLFWYQQALGQGPEFLTYFQNEAQLDKSGLPSDRFFAERPEGSVSTLKIQRTQQEDSAVYLCASSLGGTSTYTGELFFGEGSRLTVL.

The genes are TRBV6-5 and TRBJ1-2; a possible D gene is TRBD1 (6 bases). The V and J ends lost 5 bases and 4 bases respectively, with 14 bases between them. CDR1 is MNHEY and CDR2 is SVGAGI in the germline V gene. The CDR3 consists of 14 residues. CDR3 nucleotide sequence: TGTGCCAGCAGTATACAGGGCTCATCCTATGGCTACACCTTC. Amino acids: CASSIQGSSYGYTF.

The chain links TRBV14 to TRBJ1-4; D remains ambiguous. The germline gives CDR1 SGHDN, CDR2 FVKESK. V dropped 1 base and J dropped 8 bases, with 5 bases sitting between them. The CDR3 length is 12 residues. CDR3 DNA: TGTGCCAGCAGCCAAGCTGACGAAAAACTGTTTTTT. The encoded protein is CASSQADEKLFF. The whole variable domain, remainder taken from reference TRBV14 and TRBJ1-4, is EAGVTQFPSHSVIEKGQTVTLRCDPISGHDNLYWYRRVMGKEIKFLLHFVKESKQDESGMPNNRFLAERTGGTYSTLKVQPAELEDSGVYFCASSQADEKLFFGSGTQLSVL.

CDR3 nucleotide sequence: TGCGCCAGCAGTGAGCTCAGGGAGCAGTTCTTC. This gives the protein CASSELREQFF. The chain links TRBV10-2 to TRBJ2-1; D unclear. V was cut by 2 bases and J by 10 bases, with 6 bases left in between. The CDR3 contains 11 residues. CDR1 is WSHSY, CDR2 SAAADI, per germline.

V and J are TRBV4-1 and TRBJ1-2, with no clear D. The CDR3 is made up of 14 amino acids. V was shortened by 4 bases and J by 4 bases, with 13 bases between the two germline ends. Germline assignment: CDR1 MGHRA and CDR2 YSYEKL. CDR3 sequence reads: CASSPLEGSYGYTF. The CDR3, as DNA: TGCGCCAGCAGCCCACTTGAGGGCAGCTATGGCTACACCTTC.

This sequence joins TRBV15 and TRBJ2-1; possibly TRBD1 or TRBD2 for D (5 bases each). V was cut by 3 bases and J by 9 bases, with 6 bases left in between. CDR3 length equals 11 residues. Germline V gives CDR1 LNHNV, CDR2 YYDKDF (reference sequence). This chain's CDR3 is CATSRRGEQFF. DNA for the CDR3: TGTGCCACCAGCAGGAGGGGTGAGCAGTTCTTC.

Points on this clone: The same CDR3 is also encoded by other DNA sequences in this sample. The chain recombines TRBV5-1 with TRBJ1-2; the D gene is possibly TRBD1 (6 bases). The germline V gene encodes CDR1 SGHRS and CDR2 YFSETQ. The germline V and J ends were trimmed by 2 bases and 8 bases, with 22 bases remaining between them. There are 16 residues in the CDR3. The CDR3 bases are TGCGCCAGCAGCTTAGCGCCGACAGGAGGCTCTAGGGGCTACACCTTC. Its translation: CASSLAPTGGSRGYTF.

The CDR3 DNA reads TGTGCCAGCGCGGGGCCCCCCGAAGAGACCCAGTACTTC. The encoded protein is CASAGPPEETQYF. This chain joins TRBV5-4 and TRBJ2-5; TRBD2 is a possible D gene (6 bases). V was shortened by 7 bases and J by 3 bases, with 13 bases between the two germline ends. The length of the CDR3 is 13 residues. Germline V gives CDR1 SGHNT, CDR2 YYREEE (reference sequence).

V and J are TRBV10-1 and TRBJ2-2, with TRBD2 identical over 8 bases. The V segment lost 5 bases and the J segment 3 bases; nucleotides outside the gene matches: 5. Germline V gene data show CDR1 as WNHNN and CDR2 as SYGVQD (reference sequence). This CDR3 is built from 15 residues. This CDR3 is CASSLTSGYTGELFF. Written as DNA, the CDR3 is TGCGCCAGCAGTCTTACTAGCGGATACACCGGGGAGCTGTTTTTT.

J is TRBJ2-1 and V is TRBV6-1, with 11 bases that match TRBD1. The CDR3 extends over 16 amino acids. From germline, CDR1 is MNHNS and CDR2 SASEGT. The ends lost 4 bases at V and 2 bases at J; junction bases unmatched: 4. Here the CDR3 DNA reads TGTGCCAGCAGTGGGGGACAGGGGGTACCCTACAATGAGCAGTTCTTC. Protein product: CASSGGQGVPYNEQFF.

The CDR3 coding sequence is TGTGCCAGCAGCAATGCGGGACTAGCGGGCCTGAGCTCCTACGAGCAGTACTTC. Its translation is CASSNAGLAGLSSYEQYF. This chain links TRBV13 with TRBJ2-7, with 12 nucleotides matching TRBD2. The CDR3 has 18 amino acids. The J segment lost 0 bases and the V segment lost 5 bases, leaving 11 bases of the junction unmatched. Germline V lookup: CDR1 PRHDT, CDR2 FYEKMQ (reference sequence).